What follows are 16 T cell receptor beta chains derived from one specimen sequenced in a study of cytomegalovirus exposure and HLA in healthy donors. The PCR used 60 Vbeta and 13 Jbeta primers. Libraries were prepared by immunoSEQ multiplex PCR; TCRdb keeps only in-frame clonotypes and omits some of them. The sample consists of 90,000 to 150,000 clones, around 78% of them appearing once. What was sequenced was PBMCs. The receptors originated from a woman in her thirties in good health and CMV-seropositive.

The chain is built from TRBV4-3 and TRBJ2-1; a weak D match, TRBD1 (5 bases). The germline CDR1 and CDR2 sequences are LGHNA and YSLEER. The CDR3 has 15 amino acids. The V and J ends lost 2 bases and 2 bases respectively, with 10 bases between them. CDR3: CASSQTVGAYNEQFF. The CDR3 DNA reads TGCGCCAGCAGCCAAACGGTAGGGGCCTACAATGAGCAGTTCTTC.

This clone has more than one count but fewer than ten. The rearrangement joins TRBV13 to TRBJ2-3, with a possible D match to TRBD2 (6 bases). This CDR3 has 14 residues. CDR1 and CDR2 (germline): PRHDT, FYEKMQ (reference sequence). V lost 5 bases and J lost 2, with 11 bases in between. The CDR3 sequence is CASSPGTFTDTQYF. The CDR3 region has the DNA TGTGCCAGCAGCCCCGGGACTTTCACAGATACGCAGTATTTT.

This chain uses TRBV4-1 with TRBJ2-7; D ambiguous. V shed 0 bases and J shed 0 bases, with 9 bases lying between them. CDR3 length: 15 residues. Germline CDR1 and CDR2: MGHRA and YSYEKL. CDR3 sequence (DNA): TGCGCCAGCAGCCAAGATTCCCGGAGCTCCTACGAGCAGTACTTC. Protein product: CASSQDSRSSYEQYF.

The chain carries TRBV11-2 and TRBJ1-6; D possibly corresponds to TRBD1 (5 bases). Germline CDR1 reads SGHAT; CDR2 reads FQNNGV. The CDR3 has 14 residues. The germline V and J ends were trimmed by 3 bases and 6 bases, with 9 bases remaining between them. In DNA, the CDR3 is TGTGCCAGCAGCTTGGGGGGAGGTAATTCACCCCTCCACTTT. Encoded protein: CASSLGGGNSPLHF.

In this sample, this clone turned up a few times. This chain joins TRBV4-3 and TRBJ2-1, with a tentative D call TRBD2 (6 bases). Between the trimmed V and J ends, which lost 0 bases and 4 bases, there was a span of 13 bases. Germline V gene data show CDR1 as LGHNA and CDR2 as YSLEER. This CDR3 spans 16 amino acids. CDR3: CASSQEPGGEYNEQFF. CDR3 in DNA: TGCGCCAGCAGCCAAGAACCCGGGGGAGAATACAATGAGCAGTTCTTC.

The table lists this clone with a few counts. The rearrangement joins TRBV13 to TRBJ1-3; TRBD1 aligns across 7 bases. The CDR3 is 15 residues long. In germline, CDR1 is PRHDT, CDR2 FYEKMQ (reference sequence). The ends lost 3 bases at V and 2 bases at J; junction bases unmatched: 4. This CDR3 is CASSFPTGAGNTIYF. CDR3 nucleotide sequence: TGTGCCAGCAGCTTCCCAACAGGGGCTGGAAACACCATATATTTT.

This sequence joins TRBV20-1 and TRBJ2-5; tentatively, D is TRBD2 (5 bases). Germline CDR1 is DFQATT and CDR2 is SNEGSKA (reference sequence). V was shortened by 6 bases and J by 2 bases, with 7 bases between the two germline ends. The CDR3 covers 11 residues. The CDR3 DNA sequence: TGCAGTGCAACTAGGCAAGAGACCCAGTACTTC. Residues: CSATRQETQYF.

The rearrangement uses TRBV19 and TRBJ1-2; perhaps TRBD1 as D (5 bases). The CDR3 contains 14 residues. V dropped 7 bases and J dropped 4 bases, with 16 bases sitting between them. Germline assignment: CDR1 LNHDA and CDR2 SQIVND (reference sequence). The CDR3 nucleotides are TGTGCCAGTACCTCGGACACGCTATTCTATGGCTACACCTTC. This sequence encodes CASTSDTLFYGYTF. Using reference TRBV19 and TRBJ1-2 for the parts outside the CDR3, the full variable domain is DGGITQSPKYLFRKEGQNVTLSCEQNLNHDAMYWYRQDPGQGLRLIYYSQIVNDFQKGDIAEGYSVSREKKESFPLTVTSAQKNPTAFYLCASTSDTLFYGYTFGSGTRLTVV.

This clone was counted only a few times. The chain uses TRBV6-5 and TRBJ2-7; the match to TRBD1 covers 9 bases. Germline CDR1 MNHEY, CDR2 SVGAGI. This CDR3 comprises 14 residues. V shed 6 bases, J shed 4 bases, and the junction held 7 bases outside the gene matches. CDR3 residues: CASRPLTGGYEQYF. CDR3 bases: TGTGCCAGCAGACCATTGACAGGGGGGTACGAGCAGTACTTC.

The CDR3 reads CASSLDGGDTTDTQYF. As DNA, the CDR3 is TGTGCCAGCAGCTTGGACGGGGGAGATACCACAGATACGCAGTATTTT. V is TRBV5-4 and J is TRBJ2-3, with a possible D match to TRBD2 (6 bases). V was clipped by 0 bases and J by 2 bases, with 13 bases between them. There are 16 residues in the CDR3. Germline lookup yields CDR1 SGHNT and CDR2 YYREEE (reference sequence).

The CDR3 sequence: CAWRGSPNSPLHF. For the CDR3, the DNA is TGTGCCTGGAGGGGGAGCCCGAATTCACCCCTCCACTTT. The chain uses TRBV30 and TRBJ1-6; D unresolved. Germline CDR1 GTSNPN, CDR2 SVGIG (reference sequence). Trimming took 3 bases from V and 7 from J, leaving 10 bases between them. This CDR3 is 13 amino acids long.

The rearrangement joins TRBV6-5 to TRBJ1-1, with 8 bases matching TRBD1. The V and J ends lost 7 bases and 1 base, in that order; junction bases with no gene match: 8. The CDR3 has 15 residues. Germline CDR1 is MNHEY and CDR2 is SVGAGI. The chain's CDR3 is CASNRQGSKNTEAFF. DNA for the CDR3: TGTGCCAGCAATAGACAGGGGAGTAAGAACACTGAAGCTTTCTTT.

CDR3 DNA: TGTGCCAGCAGCTTTACTAAAGGGGGGGATGGCTACACCTTC. Amino acid sequence: CASSFTKGGDGYTF. The chain employs TRBV7-9 and TRBJ1-2; D is possibly TRBD1 (6 bases). The CDR3 spans 14 residues. Germline CDR1 and CDR2: SEHNR and FQNEAQ (reference sequence). The germline V and J ends were trimmed by 3 bases and 6 bases, with 14 bases remaining between them.

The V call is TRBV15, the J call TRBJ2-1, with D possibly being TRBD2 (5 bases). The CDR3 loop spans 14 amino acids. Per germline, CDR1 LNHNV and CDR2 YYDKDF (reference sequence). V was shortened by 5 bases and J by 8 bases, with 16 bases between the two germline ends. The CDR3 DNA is TGTGCCACCAGCCGGGCTAGCTCTTTTTATGAGCAGTTCTTC. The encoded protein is CATSRASSFYEQFF. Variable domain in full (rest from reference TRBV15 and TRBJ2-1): DAMVIQNPRYQVTQFGKPVTLSCSQTLNHNVMYWYQQKSSQAPKLLFHYYDKDFNNEADTPDNFQSRRPNTSFCFLDIRSPGLGDTAMYLCATSRASSFYEQFFGPGTRLTVL.

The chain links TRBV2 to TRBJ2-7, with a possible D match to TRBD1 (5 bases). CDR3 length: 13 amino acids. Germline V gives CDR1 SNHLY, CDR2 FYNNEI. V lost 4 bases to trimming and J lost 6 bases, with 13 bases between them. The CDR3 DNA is TGTGCCAGCAGTGTCCTGGGAAGGGGCGAGCAGTACTTC. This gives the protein CASSVLGRGEQYF.

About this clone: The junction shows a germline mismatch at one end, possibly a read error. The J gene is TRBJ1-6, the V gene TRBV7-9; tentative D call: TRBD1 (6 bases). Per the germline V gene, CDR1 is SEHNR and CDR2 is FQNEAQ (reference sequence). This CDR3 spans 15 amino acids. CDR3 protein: CASSLGAGDNSPLHF. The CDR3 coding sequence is TGTGCCAGCAGCTTAGGGGCAGGGGATAACTCACCCCTCCACTTT.